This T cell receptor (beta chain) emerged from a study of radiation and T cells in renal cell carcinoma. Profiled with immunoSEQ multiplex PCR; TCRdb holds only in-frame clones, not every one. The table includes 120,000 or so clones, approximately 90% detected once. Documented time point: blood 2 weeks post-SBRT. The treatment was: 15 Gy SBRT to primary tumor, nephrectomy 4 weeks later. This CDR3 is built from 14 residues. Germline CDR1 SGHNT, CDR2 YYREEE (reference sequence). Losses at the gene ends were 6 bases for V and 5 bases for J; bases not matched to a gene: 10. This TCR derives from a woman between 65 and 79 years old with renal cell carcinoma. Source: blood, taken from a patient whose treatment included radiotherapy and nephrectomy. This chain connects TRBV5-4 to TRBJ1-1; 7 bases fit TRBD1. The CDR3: CASNQQGIGTEAFF. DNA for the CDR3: TGTGCCAGCAACCAACAGGGGATAGGGACTGAAGCTTTCTTT.